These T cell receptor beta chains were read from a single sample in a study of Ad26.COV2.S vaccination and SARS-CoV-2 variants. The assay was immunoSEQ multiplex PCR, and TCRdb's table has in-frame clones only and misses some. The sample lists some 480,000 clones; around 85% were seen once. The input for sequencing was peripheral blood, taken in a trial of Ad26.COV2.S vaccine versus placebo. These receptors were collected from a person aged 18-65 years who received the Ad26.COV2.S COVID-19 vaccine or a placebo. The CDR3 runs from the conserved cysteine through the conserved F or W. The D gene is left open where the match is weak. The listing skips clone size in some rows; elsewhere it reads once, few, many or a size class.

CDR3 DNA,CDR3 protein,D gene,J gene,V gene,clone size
TGTGCCAGCAGCGTCTTAGCGGGACCACCCTACGAGCAGTACTTC,CASSVLAGPPYEQYF,TRBD2,TRBJ2-7,TRBV7-9,NA
TGTGCCAGCAGCTTGAAGGCGCCCGGGGAGCTGTTTTTT,CASSLKAPGELFF,NA,TRBJ2-2,TRBV11-2,once
TGTGCCAGCAGTTACTCACAGACCAGCTCCTACGAGCAGTACTTC,CASSYSQTSSYEQYF,NA,TRBJ2-7,TRBV6-6,NA
TGTGCCAGCAGCCAAGATGGGTCTTCGAGCTCCTACAATGAGCAGTTCTTC,CASSQDGSSSSYNEQFF,NA,TRBJ2-1,TRBV14,few
TGTGCCAGCTCAGCTGACACCGGGGAGCTGTTTTTT,CASSADTGELFF,NA,TRBJ2-2,TRBV18,NA
TGTGCCAGCAGCCAAGATCGGGCGGGAGGGTACAATGAGCAGTTCTTC,CASSQDRAGGYNEQFF,TRBD2,TRBJ2-1,TRBV14,NA
TGTGCCTGGACCCGGGGCTCCTACAATGAGCAGTTCTTC,CAWTRGSYNEQFF,NA,TRBJ2-1,TRBV2,NA
TGTGCCAGCAGCTTGATTATCCAGGGTCCCCACGAGCAGTACTTC,CASSLIIQGPHEQYF,NA,TRBJ2-7,TRBV5-4,many
TGTGCCAGCAGCTTAGGACACCCGGGCACTGAAGCTTTCTTT,CASSLGHPGTEAFF,NA,TRBJ1-1,TRBV7-9,NA
TGTGCCAGCAGTTACTCGAGGGGCAATCAGCCCCAGCATTTT,CASSYSRGNQPQHF,NA,TRBJ1-5,TRBV6-5,NA
TGTGCCAGCAGCTTAGAGGGGCGGTACAATGAGCAGTTCTTC,CASSLEGRYNEQFF,NA,TRBJ2-1,TRBV7-2,once
TGTGCCAGCAGTGGGGGAGCGGGAGGCTCGAGGGGCACAGATACGCAGTATTTT,CASSGGAGGSRGTDTQYF,TRBD2,TRBJ2-3,TRBV2,NA
TGTGCCATCAGTGATCCCCCCGGACACACTGAAGCTTTCTTT,CAISDPPGHTEAFF,NA,TRBJ1-1,TRBV10-3,few
TGTGCCAGCCGGAGAGCTGAAGCTTTCTTT,CASRRAEAFF,NA,TRBJ1-1,TRBV6-6,NA
TGTGCCAGCAAACTCGCCGGGACGTACGGGGTGGAGACCCAGTACTTC,CASKLAGTYGVETQYF,NA,TRBJ2-5,TRBV28,NA
TGTGCCAGCAGTACCCTCTCCGAGCAGTACTTC,CASSTLSEQYF,NA,TRBJ2-7,TRBV6-2/TRBV6-3,NA
TGTGCCAGCAAGTCCACGTGGGGGGCCAACGTCCTGACTTTC,CASKSTWGANVLTF,NA,TRBJ2-6,TRBV6-5,NA
TGCAGTGCTCCACACGGAGGGGCTTTCTTT,CSAPHGGAFF,NA,TRBJ1-1,TRBV20-1,NA